The 26 T cell receptor beta chains given below trace back to one sample, sequenced in a study of blood T cell repertoires in COVID-19. Sequencing used immunoSEQ multiplex PCR; TCRdb keeps in-frame clones, though not all of them. The repertoire holds approximately 300,000 clones, with over 75% as singletons. Specimen: PBMCs or T cells enriched from blood (not recorded which). The receptors here all came from a woman younger than 35 who had recovered from COVID-19.

In its sample, this clone was seen once. The chain uses TRBV18 and TRBJ2-5, with 7 bases aligning to TRBD1. Germline CDR1 is KGHSH and CDR2 is LQKENI. The junction had 6 bases not matched to a gene; V was cut back by 6 bases and J by 2 bases. This CDR3 is 14 amino acids long. The CDR3 sequence is CASSVGQVQETQYF. CDR3 in DNA: TGTGCCAGCTCGGTAGGACAGGTACAAGAGACCCAGTACTTC.

The chain links TRBV3-1 (or the pseudogene TRBV3-2) to TRBJ1-1; TRBD1 might be the D (6 bases). The CDR3 is made up of 15 amino acids. V shed 3 bases and J shed 3 bases, with 14 bases lying between them. Germline V CDR1 and CDR2: LGHDT, YNNKEL (reference sequence). As DNA, the CDR3 is TGTGCCAGCAGCCAGGTCAACAGGGAATACACTGAAGCTTTCTTT. Translation gives CASSQVNREYTEAFF.

This rearrangement joins TRBV5-1 to TRBJ1-5; D gene ambiguous. V gave up 3 bases and J gave up 6 bases, with 16 bases separating them. Germline values: CDR1 SGHRS, CDR2 YFSETQ. This CDR3 spans 15 amino acids. The CDR3: CASSSIGEQGQPQHF. In DNA, the CDR3 is TGCGCCAGCAGCTCCATCGGGGAGCAAGGTCAGCCCCAGCATTTT.

The chain employs TRBV2 and TRBJ1-1, with 9 bases matching TRBD1. Germline V gene data show CDR1 as SNHLY and CDR2 as FYNNEI. V lost 6 bases to trimming and J lost 0 bases; unmatched junction nucleotides: 2. The CDR3 runs to 14 residues. In nucleotides, the CDR3 is TGTGCCAGCAGATGGACAGGGGTGAACACTGAAGCTTTCTTT. Amino acids: CASRWTGVNTEAFF. The full variable domain, completed using reference TRBV2 and TRBJ1-1, is EPEVTQTPSHQVTQMGQEVILRCVPISNHLYFYWYRQILGQKVEFLVSFYNNEISEKSEIFDDQFSVERPDGSNFTLKIRSTKLEDSAMYFCASRWTGVNTEAFFGQGTRLTVV.

With regard to this clone: One end of the junction is discordant with germline, which a read error may explain. The V call is TRBV6-1, the J call TRBJ2-5, with D tentatively TRBD2 (6 bases). CDR3 size: 12 residues. Per germline, CDR1 MNHNS and CDR2 SASEGT. CDR3 sequence reads: CASREGRETQYF. DNA of the CDR3: TGTGCCAGCAGGGAAGGGAGGGAGACCCAGTACTTC.

The chain combines TRBV27 with TRBJ2-1; 7 nucleotides line up with TRBD1. J lost 7 bases, V lost 6 bases, and 6 bases had no gene match. Germline lookup yields CDR1 MNHEY and CDR2 SMNVEV (reference sequence). The CDR3 is made up of 13 amino acids. CDR3 nucleotide sequence: TGTGCCAGCAGGAGGGGGCCAGCTAATGAGCAGTTCTTC. Amino acids: CASRRGPANEQFF.

The chain has TRBV30 and TRBJ2-5, with 15 bases aligning to TRBD2. The V gene's germline CDR1 is GTSNPN and CDR2 SVGIG (reference sequence). V was clipped by 1 base and J by 5 bases; unmatched bases: 5. CDR3 length: 16 residues. CDR3 residues: CAWSGPGLAGGETQYF. In DNA form, the CDR3 reads TGTGCCTGGAGTGGCCCGGGACTAGCGGGAGGCGAGACCCAGTACTTC. The entire variable domain, with the rest obtained from reference TRBV30 and TRBJ2-5, is as follows: SQTIHQWPATLVQPVGSPLSLECTVEGTSNPNLYWYRQAAGRGLQLLFYSVGIGQISSEVPQNLSASRPQDRQFILSSKKLLLSDSGFYLCAWSGPGLAGGETQYFGPGTRLLVL.

This chain joins TRBV28 and TRBJ2-3, with 10 positions matching TRBD1. Germline assignment: CDR1 MDHEN and CDR2 SYDVKM. V dropped 7 bases and J dropped 8; count of bases not matched to a gene: 12. This CDR3 comprises 15 residues. DNA of the CDR3: TGTGCCAGCAACACCGGGACAGGGGAAGGTGGTACGCAGTATTTT. Encoded protein: CASNTGTGEGGTQYF. The complete variable domain, with remaining parts taken from reference TRBV28 and TRBJ2-3, reads DVKVTQSSRYLVKRTGEKVFLECVQDMDHENMFWYRQDPGLGLRLIYFSYDVKMKEKGDIPEGYSVSREKKERFSLILESASTNQTSMYLCASNTGTGEGGTQYFGPGTRLTVL.

V is TRBV19 and J is TRBJ1-1; no firm D call. Germline CDR1 reads LNHDA; CDR2 reads SQIVND (reference sequence). The CDR3 covers 13 residues. V gave up 3 bases and J gave up 1 base, with 6 bases separating them. As DNA, the CDR3 is TGTGCCAGTAGTATCGAGAAGAACACTGAAGCTTTCTTT. Residues: CASSIEKNTEAFF. Full variable domain (outside the CDR3, taken from reference TRBV19 and TRBJ1-1): DGGITQSPKYLFRKEGQNVTLSCEQNLNHDAMYWYRQDPGQGLRLIYYSQIVNDFQKGDIAEGYSVSREKKESFPLTVTSAQKNPTAFYLCASSIEKNTEAFFGQGTRLTVV.

Points on this clone: The junction and the germline gene differ at one end; a read error may be behind it. The V call is TRBV9, the J call TRBJ2-7; 10 bases agree with TRBD2. Per germline, CDR1 SGDLS and CDR2 YYNGEE. The CDR3 loop spans 14 amino acids. The CDR3 region has the DNA TGCGCCCGCAGCGGGGGGGGCGGGGGCTACGAGCAGTACTTC. This gives the protein CARSGGGGGYEQYF.

In this sample, this clone turned up a few times. The chain uses TRBV7-6 and TRBJ2-3; 8 bases are a match to TRBD2. This CDR3 spans 17 amino acids. The V gene's germline CDR1 is SGHVS and CDR2 FNYEAQ. The V gene end was trimmed by 0 bases and the J gene end by 2 bases; junction bases not matched to a gene: 7. The CDR3 nucleotides read TGTGCCAGCAGCTTAGCCCCCGGACTAGCAAACACAGATACGCAGTATTTT. It is translated as CASSLAPGLANTDTQYF.

The chain uses TRBV9 and TRBJ2-7, with a weak D call TRBD1 (6 bases). Germline V lookup: CDR1 SGDLS, CDR2 YYNGEE. CDR3 length equals 11 residues. V was clipped by 4 bases and J by 5 bases, with 7 bases between them. The CDR3 DNA reads as TGTGCCAGCAGCCGGGACAACGAGCAGTACTTC. Protein product: CASSRDNEQYF.

A single count supports this clone. V usage is TRBV19 and J usage is TRBJ1-2; maybe TRBD1 (5 bases). The CDR3 totals 16 residues. The ends were cut back, 0 bases at V and 6 bases at J, with 17 bases in the middle. The germline V gene encodes CDR1 LNHDA and CDR2 SQIVND (reference sequence). CDR3 amino acids: CASSIDPGRVSDGYTF. Written as DNA, the CDR3 is TGTGCCAGTAGTATAGATCCCGGCAGGGTATCGGATGGCTACACCTTC.

The chain carries TRBV5-1 and TRBJ1-3; TRBD1 aligns across 7 bases. Per germline, CDR1 SGHRS and CDR2 YFSETQ. V shed 2 bases, J shed 4 bases, and the junction held 3 bases outside the gene matches. The CDR3 runs to 14 residues. The CDR3 DNA sequence: TGCGCCAGCAGCTTCGGGACAGCCGGAAACACCATATATTTT. Translated: CASSFGTAGNTIYF.

The chain uses TRBV30 and TRBJ1-1; tentative D call: TRBD1 (5 bases). Germline assignment: CDR1 GTSNPN and CDR2 SVGIG (reference sequence). The length of the CDR3 is 13 residues. V shed 2 bases and J shed 5 bases, with 12 bases lying between them. The CDR3 DNA is TGTGCCTGGAGTCTCAGTGGGGGGACTGAAGCTTTCTTT. It translates to CAWSLSGGTEAFF.

The chain has TRBV7-9 and TRBJ1-5, with 10 bases matching TRBD1. Germline CDR1 and CDR2: SEHNR and FQNEAQ (reference sequence). The CDR3 loop spans 17 amino acids. V was pared by 2 bases and J by 6 bases, with 10 bases of the junction left unmatched. The CDR3 sequence: CASSLFLGTGDGQPQHF. CDR3 in DNA: TGTGCCAGCAGCTTATTTCTGGGGACAGGGGATGGTCAGCCCCAGCATTTT. Full variable domain (remainder filled in from reference TRBV7-9 and TRBJ1-5): DTGVSQNPRHKITKRGQNVTFRCDPISEHNRLYWYRQTLGQGPEFLTYFQNEAQLEKSRLLSDRFSAERPKGSFSTLEIQRTEQGDSAMYLCASSLFLGTGDGQPQHFGDGTRLSIL.

CDR3 region: CASSYTTGELFF. The CDR3, as DNA: TGTGCCAGCAGTTACACTACCGGGGAGCTGTTTTTT. The rearrangement links TRBV6-5 to TRBJ2-2; D remains ambiguous. This CDR3 is 12 amino acids long. The V end lost 2 bases, the J end lost 5 bases, and 3 bases lay between the germline ends. CDR1 is MNHEY and CDR2 is SVGAGI in the germline V gene.

This clone has more than one count but fewer than ten. The chain recombines TRBV10-3 with TRBJ1-1; TRBD1 matches 7 bases. J gave up 2 bases and V 4 bases, and 7 bases lay outside the gene matches. Germline CDR1 ENHRY, CDR2 SYGVKD. The CDR3 runs 15 residues. The CDR3 region is CAISVDRVINTEAFF. The DNA for the CDR3 is TGTGCCATCAGTGTCGACAGGGTCATAAACACTGAAGCTTTCTTT.

The J gene is TRBJ1-5, the V gene TRBV28, with 12 bases aligning to TRBD1. Trimming took 7 bases from V and 3 from J; bases not matched to a gene: 7. The V gene's germline CDR1 is MDHEN and CDR2 SYDVKM. This CDR3 contains 16 residues. The CDR3 is CASIGTGGADNQPQHF. The DNA for the CDR3 is TGTGCCAGCATTGGGACAGGGGGCGCTGACAATCAGCCCCAGCATTTT.

V is TRBV20-1 and J is TRBJ2-7; 11 nucleotides align to TRBD2. Germline CDR1 DFQATT, CDR2 SNEGSKA (reference sequence). CDR3 length: 16 residues. V was clipped by 3 bases and J by 0 bases; unmatched bases: 7. This chain's CDR3 is CSASPLAGGFSYEQYF. In DNA, the CDR3 is TGCAGTGCTAGTCCCTTAGCGGGAGGGTTCTCCTACGAGCAGTACTTC.

This sequence joins TRBV19 and TRBJ1-5; weak D call: TRBD1 (5 bases). This CDR3 is 14 amino acids long. Germline V gene sequence: CDR1 LNHDA, CDR2 SQIVND (reference sequence). Trimming took 8 bases from V and 2 from J, leaving 13 bases between them. The DNA for the CDR3 is TGTGCCAGTTCCTACGGGGGGGGCAATCAGCCCCAGCATTTT. Encoded protein: CASSYGGGNQPQHF.

This chain connects TRBV7-7 to TRBJ2-2; 10 positions agree with TRBD2. Germline V gene sequence: CDR1 SSHAT, CDR2 FNYEAQ (reference sequence). The CDR3 contains 18 residues. J lost 1 base, V lost 5 bases, and 10 bases had no gene match. DNA of the CDR3: TGTGCCAGCAGCCCCGTGGTGGTAGCGGGAGGGAACACCGGGGAGCTGTTTTTT. As protein: CASSPVVVAGGNTGELFF.

This clone was counted once. This chain uses TRBV30 with TRBJ1-5; D not resolved. Germline CDR1 is GTSNPN and CDR2 is SVGIG (reference sequence). The CDR3 has 13 amino acids. Trimming pared 3 bases from V and 0 bases from J, leaving 6 bases between. The CDR3 here is CAWSQYSNQPQHF. The CDR3 nucleotides read TGTGCCTGGAGCCAGTATAGCAATCAGCCCCAGCATTTT.

The chain employs TRBV5-5 and TRBJ2-1, with TRBD1 as a possible D gene (6 bases). V was shortened by 1 base and J by 6 bases, with 11 bases between the two germline ends. The CDR3 spans 14 residues. CDR1 and CDR2 from the germline V gene are SGHKS and YYEKEE (reference sequence). The CDR3 coding sequence is TGTGCCAGCAGCTTGTATGGGGGCACCAATGAGCAGTTCTTC. Its translation: CASSLYGGTNEQFF.

The chain couples TRBV6-5 to TRBJ1-2, with D perhaps matching TRBD1 (6 bases). The CDR3 contains 14 residues. The germline V and J ends were trimmed by 6 bases and 5 bases, with 16 bases remaining between them. The germline CDR1 and CDR2 sequences are MNHEY and SVGAGI. Written as DNA, the CDR3 is TGTGCCAGCAGAGGGGGGGGACACAGATATGGCTACACCTTC. Amino acids: CASRGGGHRYGYTF.

J is TRBJ2-7 and V is TRBV2; possibly TRBD1 for D (6 bases). Trimming took off 4 bases at V and 0 bases at J, with 19 bases between the two ends. This CDR3 has 17 residues. Germline V lookup: CDR1 SNHLY, CDR2 FYNNEI. The CDR3 sequence: CASSASIGQQFSYEQYF. The CDR3 DNA reads TGTGCCAGCAGTGCCTCTATCGGACAGCAATTCTCCTACGAGCAGTACTTC.